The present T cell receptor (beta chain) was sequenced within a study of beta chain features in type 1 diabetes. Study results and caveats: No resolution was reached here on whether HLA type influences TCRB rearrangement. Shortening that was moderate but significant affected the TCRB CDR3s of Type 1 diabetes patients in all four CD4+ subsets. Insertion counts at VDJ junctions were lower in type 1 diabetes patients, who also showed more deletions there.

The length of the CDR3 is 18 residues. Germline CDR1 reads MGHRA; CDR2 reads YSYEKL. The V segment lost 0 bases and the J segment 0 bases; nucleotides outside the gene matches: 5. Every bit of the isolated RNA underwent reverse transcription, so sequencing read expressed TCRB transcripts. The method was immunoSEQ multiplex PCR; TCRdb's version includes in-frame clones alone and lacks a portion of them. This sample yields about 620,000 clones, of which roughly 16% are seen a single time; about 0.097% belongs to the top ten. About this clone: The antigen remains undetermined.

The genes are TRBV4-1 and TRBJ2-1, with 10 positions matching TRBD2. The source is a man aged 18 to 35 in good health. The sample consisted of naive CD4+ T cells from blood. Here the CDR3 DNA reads TGCGCCAGCAGCCAAGAAGCGGGAGGGTTGAGCTCCTACAATGAGCAGTTCTTC. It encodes CASSQEAGGLSSYNEQFF.